The 32 T cell receptor beta chains presented below share a single source sample, sequenced in a study of blood T cell repertoires in COVID-19. TCRdb's copy holds only in-frame clones and misses some; the assay was immunoSEQ multiplex PCR. Here the sample spans about 130,000 clones, roughly four fifths being singletons. Material for sequencing was peripheral blood. These receptors were obtained from a man aged 55 to 70 with acute or convalescent COVID-19.

A single count supports this clone. The V and J genes are TRBV4-1 and TRBJ1-5; 10 bases are a match to TRBD1. The CDR3 contains 16 residues. Trimming took 4 bases from V and 2 from J; bases not matched to a gene: 5. Germline V gene lookup returns CDR1 MGHRA and CDR2 YSYEKL. The CDR3 sequence: CASSPGQGGGNQPQHF. The CDR3 coding sequence is TGCGCCAGCAGCCCCGGACAGGGGGGGGGCAATCAGCCCCAGCATTTT.

This clone occurred a few times. The same CDR3 is also encoded by other DNA sequences in this sample. V gene TRBV5-1 combines with J gene TRBJ2-1; unclear D gene. This CDR3 is 14 amino acids long. Germline V gene lookup returns CDR1 SGHRS and CDR2 YFSETQ. Trimming removed 0 bases from V and 4 bases from J, with 8 bases in between. CDR3 residues: CASSLGGLYNEQFF. CDR3 coding DNA: TGCGCCAGCAGCTTGGGTGGTCTATACAATGAGCAGTTCTTC.

This sequence joins TRBV9 and TRBJ1-2; no clear D. This CDR3 contains 16 residues. Germline CDR1 reads SGDLS; CDR2 reads YYNGEE. The V and J ends lost 3 bases and 4 bases respectively, with 19 bases between them. In DNA form, the CDR3 reads TGTGCCAGCAGCGCCACCCCCAAAACCGAGATCTATGGCTACACCTTC. This sequence encodes CASSATPKTEIYGYTF.

This clone was detected once. The chain combines TRBV6-5 with TRBJ2-1, with a possible D match to TRBD1 (6 bases). In germline, CDR1 is MNHEY, CDR2 SVGAGI. V was clipped by 9 bases and J by 4 bases, with 13 bases between them. This CDR3 contains 13 residues. The CDR3 DNA sequence: TGTGCCAGTCGATTAACAGGGTACAATGAGCAGTTCTTC. It codes for CASRLTGYNEQFF.

The chain employs TRBV6-2 or TRBV6-3 and TRBJ2-7; 12 nucleotides align to TRBD2. The CDR3 spans 16 residues. Germline V gene data show CDR1 as MNHEY and CDR2 as SVGEGT. The V and J ends lost 2 bases and 0 bases, in that order; junction bases with no gene match: 2. The CDR3 reads CASSYPGLAGSYEQYF. The CDR3 DNA reads as TGTGCCAGCAGTTACCCGGGACTAGCGGGCTCCTACGAGCAGTACTTC.

This chain uses TRBV28 with TRBJ2-1; 9 nucleotides align to TRBD1. Germline assignment: CDR1 MDHEN and CDR2 SYDVKM. The J segment lost 12 bases and the V segment lost 5 bases, leaving 11 bases of the junction unmatched. CDR3 length: 14 residues. This CDR3 reads CASSPSNRGLGQFF. The CDR3 coding sequence is TGTGCCAGCAGTCCGTCCAACAGGGGGCTTGGGCAGTTCTTC.

The chain joins TRBV29-1 to TRBJ2-4, with 7 bases identical to TRBD2. The CDR3 extends over 11 amino acids. CDR1 SQVTM and CDR2 ANQGSEA come from the germline V gene. The CDR3 here is CSGGETNIQYF. CDR3 nucleotides: TGCAGTGGGGGGGAAACCAACATTCAGTACTTC.

This clone was observed a few times. The chain uses TRBV28 and TRBJ1-1; 7 bases are a match to TRBD1. This CDR3 spans 13 amino acids. Per the germline V gene, CDR1 is MDHEN and CDR2 is SYDVKM. Trimming took 4 bases from V and 6 from J; bases not matched to a gene: 5. CDR3 nucleotides: TGTGCCAGCAGTTGGCCAGACAGGGCTGAAGCTTTCTTT. It codes for CASSWPDRAEAFF.

J is TRBJ2-3 and V is TRBV5-1; 9 nucleotides align to TRBD2. This CDR3 spans 16 amino acids. With V trimmed by 0 bases and J by 5 bases, 7 bases remained unmatched. In germline, CDR1 is SGHRS, CDR2 YFSETQ. CDR3 in amino acids: CASSLARREGRDTQYF. The CDR3 DNA follows: TGCGCCAGCAGCTTGGCGAGGCGGGAGGGTAGAGATACGCAGTATTTT.

Concerning this clone: The same CDR3 arises from other DNA sequences in this sample as well. The chain employs TRBV18 and TRBJ2-7; D ambiguous. The CDR3 consists of 12 residues. With 2 bases removed from V and 3 bases from J, the gap between germline ends came to 5 bases. From germline, CDR1 is KGHSH and CDR2 LQKENI. The DNA for the CDR3 is TGTGCCAGCTCACCAACGGGCTACGAGCAGTACTTC. Protein sequence: CASSPTGYEQYF.

CDR3 amino acids: CASSRLPSGTDTQYF. The CDR3 DNA reads as TGTGCCAGCAGTCGACTCCCGAGTGGGACAGATACGCAGTATTTT. The rearrangement joins TRBV28 to TRBJ2-3; D gene uncertain. This CDR3 comprises 15 residues. Germline V gives CDR1 MDHEN, CDR2 SYDVKM. The ends were cut back, 5 bases at V and 3 bases at J, with 15 bases in the middle.

The rearrangement uses TRBV7-2 and TRBJ1-1, with D possibly TRBD1 on 5 matching bases. The germline V gene has CDR1 SGHTA and CDR2 FQGNSA. The V end lost 6 bases, the J end lost 1 base, and 15 bases lay between the germline ends. This CDR3 has 15 residues. The CDR3, as DNA: TGTGCCAGCAGACCGATGGGGGGATGGAACACTGAAGCTTTCTTT. It codes for CASRPMGGWNTEAFF.

V gene TRBV27 combines with J gene TRBJ1-2, with 9 bases identical to TRBD1. The CDR3 extends over 14 amino acids. Unmatched junction bases numbered 7, after V lost 5 bases and J lost 6 bases. CDR1 and CDR2 (germline): MNHEY, SMNVEV (reference sequence). CDR3 nucleotide sequence: TGTGCCAGCAGTCCTTTCGGGGACAGGGATGGCTACACCTTC. Its translation: CASSPFGDRDGYTF.

The chain is built from TRBV7-8 and TRBJ2-7, with 12 bases identical to TRBD2. Per the germline V gene, CDR1 is SGHVS and CDR2 is FQNEAQ. J gave up 4 bases and V 5 bases, and 15 bases lay outside the gene matches. CDR3 size: 18 residues. The chain's CDR3 is CASSPRGQLAGGLYEQYF. In DNA form, the CDR3 reads TGTGCCAGCAGCCCGAGGGGGCAACTAGCGGGAGGCCTTTACGAGCAGTACTTC.

V is TRBV7-8 and J is TRBJ1-5, with TRBD1 identical over 9 bases. Germline CDR1 and CDR2: SGHVS and FQNEAQ. CDR3 length: 16 residues. With V trimmed by 4 bases and J by 7 bases, 11 bases remained unmatched. The CDR3 protein is CASSWGDRGIGQPQHF. Here the CDR3 DNA reads TGTGCCAGCAGCTGGGGTGACAGGGGGATCGGACAGCCCCAGCATTTT.

The chain joins TRBV9 to TRBJ1-2, with no clear D. The CDR3 consists of 14 residues. V lost 2 bases and J 2 bases, leaving 10 bases between the germline ends. CDR1 is SGDLS, CDR2 YYNGEE, per germline. The CDR3 sequence is CASSVGVGNYGYTF. For the CDR3, the DNA is TGTGCCAGCAGCGTCGGGGTCGGAAACTATGGCTACACCTTC.

This chain joins TRBV12-3 or TRBV12-4 and TRBJ2-1; D not resolved. The V end lost 2 bases, the J end lost 4 bases, and 6 bases lay between the germline ends. The CDR3 sequence is 13 residues long. The DNA of the CDR3 is TGTGCCAGCAGTTTAAGCCGATACAATGAGCAGTTCTTC. Residues: CASSLSRYNEQFF.

This clone was seen only once. DNA for the CDR3: TGTGCCAGCACCCAACAGGGGGGCTTTGGCTATGGCTACACCTTC. This sequence encodes CASTQQGGFGYGYTF. The chain has TRBV27 and TRBJ1-2, with 8 bases fitting TRBD1. Trimming removed 7 bases from V and 4 bases from J; junction bases left unmatched: 11. Per germline, CDR1 MNHEY and CDR2 SMNVEV (reference sequence). The CDR3 contains 15 residues.

The rearrangement uses TRBV28 and TRBJ2-7; TRBD1 aligns across 9 bases. The germline gives CDR1 MDHEN, CDR2 SYDVKM. Unmatched junction bases numbered 10, after V lost 2 bases and J lost 5 bases. This CDR3 has 16 residues. The CDR3 here is CASSLNTGTGINEQYF. CDR3 DNA sequence: TGTGCCAGCAGTTTAAATACCGGGACAGGGATTAACGAGCAGTACTTC.

The rearrangement joins TRBV11-1 to TRBJ2-7; possible D gene TRBD1, 6 bases. Germline V gene lookup returns CDR1 SGHAT and CDR2 FQDESV (reference sequence). V was shortened by 1 base and J by 1 base, with 11 bases between the two germline ends. The CDR3 has 15 amino acids. CDR3 residues: CASSLDPGVSYEQYF. CDR3 bases: TGTGCCAGCAGCTTAGACCCAGGGGTTTCCTACGAGCAGTACTTC.

The genes are TRBV19 and TRBJ2-3, with D possibly being TRBD2 (5 bases). CDR3 size: 17 residues. The ends were cut back, 6 bases at V and 2 bases at J, with 21 bases in the middle. Germline CDR1 and CDR2: LNHDA and SQIVND (reference sequence). Here the CDR3 DNA reads TGTGCCAGTAGGTCTTTGCGGGCTAGCAGCCTCACAGATACGCAGTATTTT. It translates to CASRSLRASSLTDTQYF.

This clone has just one count. This chain connects TRBV4-1 to TRBJ2-7, with 9 bases that match TRBD1. V gave up 2 bases and J gave up 1 base; unmatched junction bases: 9. The CDR3 has 17 residues. Germline V gene lookup returns CDR1 MGHRA and CDR2 YSYEKL. This CDR3 reads CASSQSRGDRDSYEQYF. CDR3 bases: TGCGCCAGCAGCCAATCCCGGGGGGACAGGGATTCCTACGAGCAGTACTTC.

The chain is built from TRBV6-1 and TRBJ2-1; the match to TRBD1 covers 9 bases. V shed 0 bases and J 12 bases; nucleotides not matched to a gene: 12. Looked up from germline, CDR1 is MNHNS and CDR2 is SASEGT. This CDR3 spans 16 amino acids. CDR3 DNA: TGTGCCAGCAGTGAAGCGGGGACAGGGAGGCGGTGGGTGCAGTTCTTC. Translating gives CASSEAGTGRRWVQFF.

The rearrangement uses TRBV27 and TRBJ1-1, with 7 bases that match TRBD1. The CDR3 is 15 residues long. CDR1 is MNHEY, CDR2 SMNVEV, per germline (reference sequence). J was trimmed by 1 base and V by 7 bases; bases with no gene match: 9. CDR3 nucleotide sequence: TGTGCCAGCACCCCCCTAAGGGGGCAGAACACTGAAGCTTTCTTT. Its translation is CASTPLRGQNTEAFF.

The chain joins TRBV5-1 to TRBJ1-1; unclear D gene. Germline lookup yields CDR1 SGHRS and CDR2 YFSETQ. V gave up 10 bases and J gave up 1 base, with 14 bases separating them. The CDR3 spans 13 residues. CDR3 region: CASSPGTNTEAFF. DNA for the CDR3: TGCGCCTCCTCTCCGGGTACGAACACTGAAGCTTTCTTT.

J is TRBJ1-4 and V is TRBV28, with D perhaps TRBD1 (6 bases). Germline loops: CDR1 MDHEN, CDR2 SYDVKM. V was shortened by 5 bases and J by 8 bases, with 15 bases between the two germline ends. This CDR3 spans 14 amino acids. CDR3 nucleotides: TGTGCCAGCAGTGATGGGCAGGGGCTCGAAAAACTGTTTTTT. The encoded protein is CASSDGQGLEKLFF.

The chain couples TRBV27 to TRBJ2-3; weak D call: TRBD1 (6 bases). Germline values: CDR1 MNHEY, CDR2 SMNVEV (reference sequence). This CDR3 is built from 14 residues. The V gene lost 3 bases and the J gene lost 2 bases, with 9 bases spanning the gap. The CDR3 DNA reads TGTGCCAGCAGTTTGAACAGGGCCACAGATACGCAGTATTTT. It codes for CASSLNRATDTQYF.

V is TRBV4-2 and J is TRBJ2-1, with 10 bases aligning to TRBD2. This CDR3 is 16 amino acids long. J gave up 2 bases and V 6 bases, and 7 bases lay outside the gene matches. Looked up from germline, CDR1 is LGHNA and CDR2 is YNFKEQ. CDR3 nucleotide sequence: TGTGCCAGCAGTACGTTAGCGGGGGGCGCCTACAATGAGCAGTTCTTC. Protein product: CASSTLAGGAYNEQFF.

In its sample, this clone was seen once. The chain has TRBV18 and TRBJ2-2; 8 bases map to TRBD2. The CDR3 has 16 residues. From germline, CDR1 is KGHSH and CDR2 LQKENI. J gave up 5 bases and V 1 base, and 6 bases lay outside the gene matches. The CDR3 DNA follows: TGTGCCAGCTCACCACGGGTAGCGGGACGGACCGGGGAGCTGTTTTTT. This translates into CASSPRVAGRTGELFF.

The chain couples TRBV5-1 to TRBJ2-3; D is possibly TRBD1 (6 bases). Germline CDR1 is SGHRS and CDR2 is YFSETQ. Between the trimmed V and J ends, which lost 2 bases and 6 bases, there was a span of 10 bases. CDR3 length: 13 residues. In DNA form, the CDR3 reads TGCGCCAGCAGCTTAGGCCAGGGGGATACGCAGTATTTT. This sequence encodes CASSLGQGDTQYF.

This clone was seen a few times. This sequence joins TRBV2 and TRBJ2-2; 11 bases map to TRBD1. With 4 bases clipped from V and 6 bases from J, the junction kept 7 bases outside the gene matches. The CDR3 length is 16 residues. Germline V gene data show CDR1 as SNHLY and CDR2 as FYNNEI. This CDR3 is CASSGLGTGGAGELFF. The CDR3 coding sequence is TGTGCCAGCAGTGGCCTAGGGACAGGGGGAGCCGGGGAGCTGTTTTTT.

The J gene is TRBJ2-7, the V gene TRBV6-5, with D tentatively TRBD2 (5 bases). The length of the CDR3 is 16 residues. V was clipped by 3 bases and J by 0 bases, with 15 bases between them. CDR1 and CDR2 (germline): MNHEY, SVGAGI. The CDR3 bases are TGTGCCAGCAGTTATCAGCTAGCTGTAAGCTCCTACGAGCAGTACTTC. Its protein is CASSYQLAVSSYEQYF.